One sample yielded the 4 T cell receptor beta chains listed below, sequenced in a study of blood T cell repertoires in COVID-19. The repertoire was sequenced with immunoSEQ multiplex PCR; TCRdb's copy has only in-frame clones and lacks some. This sample has 150,000 to 250,000 clones; approximately 84% occur once, and the top ten carry approximately 7.2%. The sequenced sample was peripheral blood. These receptors came from a human donor with acute or convalescent COVID-19. The donor label of this sample is uncertain.

The rearrangement joins TRBV4-3 to TRBJ2-7, with 7 bases lining up with TRBD2. V was clipped by 0 bases and J by 1 base; unmatched bases: 3. Germline CDR1 and CDR2: LGHNA and YSLEER. This CDR3 has 15 amino acids. This CDR3 reads CASSQDRGDSYEQYF. CDR3 DNA sequence: TGCGCCAGCAGCCAAGATCGGGGGGATTCCTACGAGCAGTACTTC.

This rearrangement joins TRBV6-5 to TRBJ2-1, with 9 nucleotides matching TRBD1. With V trimmed by 5 bases and J by 9 bases, 8 bases remained unmatched. Germline V gene sequence: CDR1 MNHEY, CDR2 SVGAGI. The CDR3 is 14 residues long. The CDR3 DNA is TGTGCCAGCAGTCTCGGGACAGGGCAGGTTGAGCAGTTCTTC. As protein: CASSLGTGQVEQFF.

The chain is built from TRBV6-5 and TRBJ1-1; a possible D gene is TRBD1 (6 bases). This CDR3 region has 11 residues. Germline V gives CDR1 MNHEY, CDR2 SVGAGI. V lost 4 bases to trimming and J lost 10 bases, with 10 bases between them. CDR3 DNA sequence: TGTGCCAGCAGTTTATCAGGGGTAGCTTTCTTT. This codes for CASSLSGVAFF.

V and J are TRBV5-1 and TRBJ2-3, with 11 positions matching TRBD2. Germline CDR1 reads SGHRS; CDR2 reads YFSETQ. V dropped 3 bases and J dropped 1; count of bases not matched to a gene: 4. The CDR3 is made up of 16 amino acids. The CDR3 loop reads CASSYQLAGGTDTQYF. The CDR3 nucleotides are TGCGCCAGCAGCTACCAACTAGCGGGGGGCACAGATACGCAGTATTTT.